This TCR beta chain was profiled in a study of beta chain features in type 1 diabetes. Across the study: Across all samples, approximately 110,000,000 sorted cells were examined. Findings of the study overall: Reduced insertions and increased deletions marked VDJ junctions in type 1 diabetes patients.

Germline V gene sequence: CDR1 GTSNPN, CDR2 SVGIG (reference sequence). V gave up 0 bases and J gave up 10 bases, with 15 bases separating them. The CDR3 runs to 14 residues. The collection from each donor was one heparinised blood draw averaging roughly 100 mL. By way of CD45RO/CCR7/CD25/CD127/CD95/CD27, the CD4+ regulatory, stem cell-like memory, central memory and naive cells were sorted. All of the isolated RNA was reverse transcribed, so expressed TCRB transcripts were sequenced. TCRdb's copy holds only in-frame clones and misses some; the assay was immunoSEQ multiplex PCR. The sample has under 200,000 clones, approximately 8.1% seen once. With regard to this clone: Its antigen remains unknown.

The origin of this receptor is a man between 18 and 29 years old in good health. This chain links TRBV30 with TRBJ1-4, with D possibly matching TRBD1 (6 bases). Material for sequencing was central memory CD4+ T cells from blood. CDR3: CAWSVGQGRGKLFF. As DNA, the CDR3 is TGTGCCTGGAGTGTGGGTCAGGGGCGCGGAAAACTGTTTTTT. The full variable domain, rest sourced from reference TRBV30 and TRBJ1-4, is SQTIHQWPATLVQPVGSPLSLECTVEGTSNPNLYWYRQAAGRGLQLLFYSVGIGQISSEVPQNLSASRPQDRQFILSSKKLLLSDSGFYLCAWSVGQGRGKLFFGSGTQLSVL.